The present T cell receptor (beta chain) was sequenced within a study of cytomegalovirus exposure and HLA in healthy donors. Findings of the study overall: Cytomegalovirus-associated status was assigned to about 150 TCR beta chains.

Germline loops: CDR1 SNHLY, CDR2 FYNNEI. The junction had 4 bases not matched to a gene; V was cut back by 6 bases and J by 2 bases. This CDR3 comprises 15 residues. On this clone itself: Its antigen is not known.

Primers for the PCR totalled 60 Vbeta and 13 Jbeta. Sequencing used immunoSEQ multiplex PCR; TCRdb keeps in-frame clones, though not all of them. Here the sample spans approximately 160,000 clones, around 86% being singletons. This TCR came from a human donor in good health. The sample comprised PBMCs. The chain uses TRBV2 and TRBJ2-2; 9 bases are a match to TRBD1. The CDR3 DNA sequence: TGTGCCAGCAGGGACAGGGGTGTTAACACCGGGGAGCTGTTTTTT. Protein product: CASRDRGVNTGELFF.